This T cell receptor beta chain was found in a study of blood T cell repertoires in COVID-19. Background on the study: Samples of COVID-19 (acute and convalescent) were obtained from the United States, Italy and Spain.

Measured with immunoSEQ multiplex PCR; TCRdb has only the in-frame clones, and not every one. The sample lists around 150,000 clones, 80% to 90% occurring once. CDR1 KGHSH and CDR2 LQKENI come from the germline V gene. Between the trimmed V and J ends, which lost 6 bases and 4 bases, there was a span of 12 bases. This CDR3 is built from 13 residues. The chain uses TRBV18 and TRBJ1-1; perhaps TRBD1 as D (5 bases). This TCR came from a woman aged 65 to 85 with COVID-19, enrolled during active disease. Sample: peripheral blood. The CDR3 nucleotides are TGTGCCAGCTCTCCTAGACAGCTCACTGAAGCTTTCTTT. This translates into CASSPRQLTEAFF.